One sample yielded the 32 T cell receptor beta chains listed below, sequenced in a study of blood T cell repertoires in COVID-19. The table came from immunoSEQ multiplex PCR; TCRdb's copy has only in-frame clones and leaves some out. The repertoire consists of 60,000 to 65,000 clones, with about nine tenths occurring once and the leading ten covering 9% to 9.5%. The source material was peripheral blood. The receptors originated from a woman older than 75 with active COVID-19.

J is TRBJ2-2 and V is TRBV27, with 7 bases aligning to TRBD2. Germline lookup yields CDR1 MNHEY and CDR2 SMNVEV (reference sequence). J was trimmed by 4 bases and V by 4 bases; bases with no gene match: 9. The CDR3 sequence is 16 residues long. In DNA, the CDR3 is TGTGCCAGCAGTTCTAGCGGACAACGACCCACCGGGGAGCTGTTTTTT. This sequence encodes CASSSSGQRPTGELFF.

The V gene is TRBV10-1, the J gene TRBJ2-3; no clear D gene. Deletions cut 4 bases from V and 3 bases from J, with 8 bases between. This CDR3 is 13 amino acids long. CDR1 and CDR2 (germline): WNHNN, SYGVQD (reference sequence). CDR3 sequence (DNA): TGCGCCAGCAGTGTCTCTTTAACAGATACGCAGTATTTT. It translates to CASSVSLTDTQYF.

The chain links TRBV5-1 to TRBJ2-5; TRBD1 agrees at 7 bases. The V segment lost 4 bases and the J segment 3 bases; nucleotides outside the gene matches: 3. The CDR3 is 13 residues long. The germline gives CDR1 SGHRS, CDR2 YFSETQ. Written as DNA, the CDR3 is TGCGCCAGCAGCACCCAGGGGGAAGAGACCCAGTACTTC. Protein product: CASSTQGEETQYF.

This clone was seen only once. CDR3: CASSQDRGHLSEAFF. CDR3 coding DNA: TGTGCCAGCAGCCAGGACAGGGGGCATCTATCTGAAGCTTTCTTT. This chain joins TRBV7-2 and TRBJ1-1, with TRBD1 identical over 11 bases. Trimming took 5 bases from V and 6 from J; bases not matched to a gene: 8. Germline V CDR1 and CDR2: SGHTA, FQGNSA. This CDR3 region has 15 residues.

This clone was recorded a few times. V is TRBV19 and J is TRBJ2-1, with 7 bases that match TRBD2. CDR1 is LNHDA, CDR2 SQIVND, per germline (reference sequence). V dropped 3 bases and J dropped 9; count of bases not matched to a gene: 8. The CDR3 has 14 amino acids. CDR3 coding DNA: TGTGCCAGTAGTATGGCAGGACTAGTATTTGAGCAGTTCTTC. Translating it yields CASSMAGLVFEQFF.

This chain connects TRBV5-1 to TRBJ2-1; D ambiguous. Germline values: CDR1 SGHRS, CDR2 YFSETQ. The CDR3 loop spans 14 amino acids. V lost 4 bases and J lost 1, with 9 bases in between. CDR3 sequence (DNA): TGCGCCAGCAGCCCCCGTCGGTCCTACAATGAGCAGTTCTTC. Translated, it gives CASSPRRSYNEQFF.

The rearrangement uses TRBV10-3 and TRBJ1-3; D is possibly TRBD1 (5 bases). The CDR3 runs to 15 residues. The V and J ends lost 5 bases and 3 bases respectively, with 14 bases between them. CDR1 and CDR2 from the germline V gene are ENHRY and SYGVKD. CDR3 nucleotides: TGTGCCATCAGTATTACCGGGACTAGTGGAAACACCATATATTTT. Translating it yields CAISITGTSGNTIYF.

This rearrangement joins TRBV7-9 to TRBJ2-4, with TRBD1 identical over 12 bases. Germline trimming cut 6 bases from V and 1 base from J; bases unmatched to any gene: 13. The CDR3 has 19 residues. In germline, CDR1 is SEHNR, CDR2 FQNEAQ (reference sequence). The CDR3 is CASSSEGGTGGKAKNIQYF. CDR3 nucleotides: TGTGCCAGCAGTTCAGAAGGGGGGACAGGGGGCAAGGCCAAAAACATTCAGTACTTC.

The chain carries TRBV6-2 or TRBV6-3 and TRBJ2-5; 7 bases are shared with TRBD2. There are 15 residues in the CDR3. The junction had 13 bases not matched to a gene; V was cut back by 7 bases and J by 5 bases. Germline lookup yields CDR1 MNHEY and CDR2 SVGEGT. The CDR3 DNA reads TGTGCCAGCACCCCTGGCGGGAGCTACTCGGAGACCCAGTACTTC. It specifies CASTPGGSYSETQYF.

The chain recombines TRBV19 with TRBJ2-2; D is perhaps TRBD2 (5 bases). This CDR3 comprises 14 residues. CDR1 and CDR2 (germline): LNHDA, SQIVND (reference sequence). The germline V and J ends were trimmed by 9 bases and 0 bases, with 11 bases remaining between them. The CDR3 here is CASVSGPNTGELFF. DNA of the CDR3: TGTGCCAGCGTCAGCGGACCGAACACCGGGGAGCTGTTTTTT.

V gene TRBV5-5 combines with J gene TRBJ2-5; tentative D call: TRBD2 (6 bases). The CDR3 runs 17 residues. Trimming shortened V by 2 bases and J by 5 bases, and 22 bases separated the two germline ends. Germline V gene lookup returns CDR1 SGHKS and CDR2 YYEKEE (reference sequence). The CDR3 DNA is TGTGCCAGCAGCTTACGGTCAGGCAATTGGGAGGTGGAGACCCAGTACTTC. Its translation is CASSLRSGNWEVETQYF.

V gene TRBV7-9 combines with J gene TRBJ2-5, with 7 bases identical to TRBD1. Germline V gives CDR1 SEHNR, CDR2 FQNEAQ (reference sequence). Trimming cost V 3 bases and J 2 bases; bases outside gene matches: 15. The CDR3 runs 18 residues. Written as DNA, the CDR3 is TGTGCCAGCAGCTTTCTCGCCGGGACAGACTCACCTCAAGAGACCCAGTACTTC. Translated: CASSFLAGTDSPQETQYF.

The V gene is TRBV6-5, the J gene TRBJ1-3; TRBD1 might be the D (6 bases). Looked up from germline, CDR1 is MNHEY and CDR2 is SVGAGI. The V gene lost 5 bases and the J gene lost 0 bases, with 11 bases spanning the gap. The CDR3 length is 15 residues. The CDR3 here is CASSPRDNSGNTIYF. The CDR3 DNA follows: TGTGCCAGCAGTCCCCGGGACAACTCTGGAAACACCATATATTTT.

The rearrangement links TRBV2 to TRBJ2-7; no firm D call. Germline V gives CDR1 SNHLY, CDR2 FYNNEI. V was trimmed by 1 base and J by 7 bases, leaving 14 bases between them. CDR3 size: 14 residues. The CDR3 loop reads CASSEGALLGEQYF. The CDR3, as DNA: TGTGCCAGCAGTGAAGGGGCACTTCTTGGGGAGCAGTACTTC.

Regarding this clone: One junction end does not reproduce the germline sequence, and a read error may be involved. The chain employs TRBV7-7 and TRBJ2-2; possible D gene TRBD2, 5 bases. This CDR3 has 15 residues. Germline loops: CDR1 SSHAT, CDR2 FNYEAQ (reference sequence). The CDR3: CASSLGRDGGGELFF. The CDR3 coding sequence is TGTGCTAGCAGCTTAGGACGGGATGGTGGCGGGGAGCTGTTTTTT.

J is TRBJ2-3 and V is TRBV5-1; 9 bases align to TRBD2. V was clipped by 1 base and J by 4 bases; unmatched bases: 13. Germline CDR1 reads SGHRS; CDR2 reads YFSETQ. The CDR3 length is 18 residues. CDR3 nucleotide sequence: TGCGCCAGCAGCTTGAGGGGCGGGAGGGCAGTCGATGCAGATACGCAGTATTTT. This sequence encodes CASSLRGGRAVDADTQYF.

The V call is TRBV6-6, the J call TRBJ1-1; 8 positions agree with TRBD1. The CDR3 length is 16 residues. The germline gives CDR1 MNHNY, CDR2 SVGAGI (reference sequence). Trimming cost V 5 bases and J 6 bases; bases outside gene matches: 14. CDR3 protein: CASSPALAGGAAEAFF. The CDR3 DNA is TGTGCCAGCAGTCCAGCCCTGGCAGGGGGCGCGGCTGAAGCTTTCTTT.

This clone was found once. The J gene is TRBJ2-3, the V gene TRBV11-3; 12 bases line up with TRBD1. Per germline, CDR1 SGHNT and CDR2 YENEEA. The CDR3 loop spans 14 amino acids. The J segment lost 5 bases and the V segment lost 5 bases, leaving 2 bases of the junction unmatched. The CDR3 DNA is TGTGCCAGCAGCCGGGACAGGGGGCAAGATACGCAGTATTTT. Encoded protein: CASSRDRGQDTQYF.

The rearrangement links TRBV18 to TRBJ1-3; D ambiguous. This CDR3 contains 15 residues. CDR1 is KGHSH and CDR2 is LQKENI in the germline V gene. Trimming left V 4 bases short and J 0 bases short, with 10 bases between. The CDR3 sequence: CASSLDTSSGNTIYF. For the CDR3, the DNA is TGTGCCAGCTCACTAGACACAAGCTCTGGAAACACCATATATTTT.

The V gene is TRBV5-4, the J gene TRBJ2-3; TRBD1 is a possible D gene (7 bases). The CDR3 is 16 residues long. Germline CDR1 is SGHNT and CDR2 is YYREEE (reference sequence). V gave up 4 bases and J gave up 4 bases, with 19 bases separating them. CDR3 bases: TGTGCCAGCAGCATACACAGGGGACTTGAGGCAGATACGCAGTATTTT. Translation: CASSIHRGLEADTQYF.

CDR3 sequence: CATSDYPRTGELFF. In nucleotides, the CDR3 is TGTGCCACCAGTGATTACCCTAGGACCGGGGAGCTGTTTTTT. This sequence joins TRBV24-1 and TRBJ2-2; unclear D gene. This CDR3 comprises 14 residues. Germline-derived CDR1 and CDR2 are KGHDR and SFDVKD. Trimming removed 2 bases from V and 5 bases from J, with 8 bases in between.

The V and J genes are TRBV19 and TRBJ2-2; 9 bases fit TRBD1. The trim removed 1 base at V and 8 bases at J, leaving 5 bases unmatched. The V gene's germline CDR1 is LNHDA and CDR2 SQIVND (reference sequence). The CDR3 is made up of 15 amino acids. The CDR3 coding sequence is TGTGCCAGTAGTATAGGGGACAGGGTATCGGGGGAGCTGTTTTTT. Translating gives CASSIGDRVSGELFF.

This chain uses TRBV4-1 with TRBJ2-3; D may be TRBD2 (5 bases). The CDR3 has 13 amino acids. Germline V lookup: CDR1 MGHRA, CDR2 YSYEKL. Trimming removed 3 bases from V and 9 bases from J, with 13 bases in between. CDR3 sequence reads: CASSQTGIATQYF. CDR3 nucleotides: TGCGCCAGCAGCCAGACCGGGATCGCCACGCAGTATTTT.

This clone was found once. J is TRBJ1-3 and V is TRBV13; D remains ambiguous. V lost 3 bases and J lost 4, with 16 bases in between. The CDR3 is 16 amino acids. Germline V gene lookup returns CDR1 PRHDT and CDR2 FYEKMQ (reference sequence). CDR3 residues: CASSFLDLLGGNTIYF. Here the CDR3 DNA reads TGTGCCAGCAGCTTCCTGGATCTCTTGGGCGGAAACACCATATATTTT.

This clone was counted a few times. This chain uses TRBV25-1 with TRBJ2-1; TRBD2 might be the D (7 bases). Trimming took 7 bases from V and 8 from J, leaving 21 bases between them. Germline values: CDR1 MGHDK, CDR2 SYGVNS. There are 15 residues in the CDR3. The CDR3 spells CASKGSESGGDEQFF. The CDR3 nucleotides are TGTGCCAGCAAGGGGTCCGAGTCGGGGGGCGATGAGCAGTTCTTC.

V and J are TRBV29-1 and TRBJ2-1; 13 positions match TRBD2. The CDR3 extends over 16 amino acids. V gave up 4 bases and J gave up 1 base; unmatched junction bases: 4. From germline, CDR1 is SQVTM and CDR2 ANQGSEA. CDR3 bases: TGCAGCGTTGTGGGGACTAGCGGGACTTCCTACAATGAGCAGTTCTTC. The encoded protein is CSVVGTSGTSYNEQFF.

This rearrangement joins TRBV18 to TRBJ2-7, with 10 nucleotides matching TRBD2. The CDR3 has 15 amino acids. Per germline, CDR1 KGHSH and CDR2 LQKENI. The trim removed 3 bases at V and 3 bases at J, leaving 5 bases unmatched. This chain's CDR3 is CASSPRTSGIYEQYF. CDR3 nucleotide sequence: TGTGCCAGCTCACCCCGGACTAGCGGTATCTACGAGCAGTACTTC.

The J gene is TRBJ2-7, the V gene TRBV24-1; TRBD1 matches 10 bases. The J segment lost 3 bases and the V segment lost 4 bases, leaving 5 bases of the junction unmatched. The CDR3 covers 15 residues. The germline V gene encodes CDR1 KGHDR and CDR2 SFDVKD. The CDR3 DNA reads as TGTGCCACCAGTGACCGGACAGGGGGAGTCTACGAGCAGTACTTC. It encodes CATSDRTGGVYEQYF.

This clone has only one observation. The V gene is TRBV4-1, the J gene TRBJ1-6; TRBD1 aligns across 10 bases. Unmatched junction bases numbered 1, after V lost 0 bases and J lost 5 bases. Germline CDR1 is MGHRA and CDR2 is YSYEKL. The CDR3 sequence is 16 residues long. The CDR3 coding sequence is TGCGCCAGCAGCCAAGAGGGGACAGGGGATAATTCACCCCTCCACTTT. This translates into CASSQEGTGDNSPLHF.

This clone was recorded only once. V and J are TRBV28 and TRBJ1-1; D not resolved. Germline CDR1 reads MDHEN; CDR2 reads SYDVKM. This CDR3 has 14 amino acids. Trimming cost V 2 bases and J 6 bases, with 13 bases left between them. CDR3 nucleotide sequence: TGTGCCAGCAGTTTACTACTAGGTTACGCTGAAGCTTTCTTT. The encoded protein is CASSLLLGYAEAFF.

The J gene is TRBJ2-3, the V gene TRBV7-9, with TRBD1 matching 9 bases. V shed 5 bases, J shed 2 bases, and the junction held 8 bases outside the gene matches. CDR3 length equals 16 residues. Germline V CDR1 and CDR2: SEHNR, FQNEAQ (reference sequence). The CDR3 nucleotides read TGTGCCAGCAGCGAAGTCAGGACAGGGGCCACAGATACGCAGTATTTT. Translated, it gives CASSEVRTGATDTQYF.

The genes are TRBV4-1 and TRBJ2-1; 12 bases agree with TRBD1. The V and J ends lost 4 bases and 4 bases, in that order; junction bases with no gene match: 5. Per the germline V gene, CDR1 is MGHRA and CDR2 is YSYEKL. The length of the CDR3 is 16 residues. The CDR3 region has the DNA TGCGCCAGCAGCCGTACGGGACAGGGGGCTTACAATGAGCAGTTCTTC. Translation gives CASSRTGQGAYNEQFF.